A selection of T cell receptor beta chains follows, all from one sample in a study of cytomegalovirus exposure and HLA in healthy donors. The data were produced by immunoSEQ multiplex PCR, yet TCRdb's version contains in-frame clones alone and is incomplete. The table has 260,000 or so clones, about nine tenths seen once. Sequencing used PBMCs. Receptor source: a woman younger than 45 in good health and CMV-seronegative. The CDR3 runs from the conserved cysteine through the conserved F or W. D genes are given only for firm matches. Not all rows give a size; the values are once, few, many and, for expanded clones, a class.

>16|TRBD2|-|TRBJ2-1|TRBV10-3
TGTGCCATCAGTGAGCCGCGGGTAGCGGGCTACAATGAGCAGTTCTTC
CAISEPRVAGYNEQFF
>16|TRBD1|-|TRBJ1-2|TRBV5-1
TGCGCCAGCAGCTTGGAAAGGACAGGGGATGATTATGGCTACACCTTC
CASSLERTGDDYGYTF
>14|TRBD1|-|TRBJ1-1|TRBV5-1
TGCGCCAGCAGCGGGGGGACAGTCAGGACTGAAGCTTTCTTT
CASSGGTVRTEAFF
>13|-|-|TRBJ1-5|TRBV27
TGTGCCAGCAGGGAGGGAAGCAATCAGCCCCAGCATTTT
CASREGSNQPQHF
>14|-|-|TRBJ1-5|TRBV15
TGTGCCACCAGCAGAGTAGGGAACAATCAGCCCCAGCATTTT
CATSRVGNNQPQHF
>14|-|-|TRBJ2-3|TRBV28
TGTGCCAGCAGTTTAGGGACTTCGACAGATACGCAGTATTTT
CASSLGTSTDTQYF
>14|TRBD2|-|TRBJ2-7|TRBV13
TGTGCCAGCAGCTCCGGGACTAGCGGGTACGAGCAGTACTTC
CASSSGTSGYEQYF
>14|-|once|TRBJ1-3|TRBV7-9
TGTGCCAGCAGCTTAGTGGGGGCCGGAAACACCATATATTTT
CASSLVGAGNTIYF
>16|-|-|TRBJ2-6|TRBV7-9
TGTGCCAGCAGCTTAGCCGGAACCTCTGGGGCCAACGTCCTGACTTTC
CASSLAGTSGANVLTF
>16|-|once|TRBJ1-3|TRBV4-1
TGCGCCAGCAGCCATGGACCGTCGAGCTCTGGAAACACCATATATTTT
CASSHGPSSSGNTIYF
>14|-|-|TRBJ1-1|TRBV6-1
TGTGCCAGCAGTGACAGGGCTATGAACACTGAAGCTTTCTTT
CASSDRAMNTEAFF
>14|-|-|TRBJ1-5|TRBV30
TGTGCCTGGAGTGTAATCTTGGGAGGTCAGCCCCAGCATTTT
CAWSVILGGQPQHF
>15|-|-|TRBJ1-5|TRBV12-5
TGTGCTAGTGGCCCCGAGGGGGTTCGCAATCAGCCCCAGCATTTT
CASGPEGVRNQPQHF
>15|-|-|TRBJ2-7|TRBV4-3
TGCGCCAGCAGCCAGCAGAGGGGGACTGCCTACGAGCAGTACTTC
CASSQQRGTAYEQYF
>14|-|-|TRBJ2-6|TRBV27
TGTGCCAGCAGTTTTTTTGCTGGGGCCAACGTCCTGACTTTC
CASSFFAGANVLTF
>20|TRBD2|once|TRBJ2-7|TRBV28
TGTGCCAGCAGTCCGTCTAGCGGGAGGGCCTCGGTATCCTCTAGGCACGAGCAGTACTTC
CASSPSSGRASVSSRHEQYF
>16|-|-|TRBJ2-1|TRBV4-3
TGCGCCAGCAGCCAAGATCAGAGGGTTGGATACAATGAGCAGTTCTTC
CASSQDQRVGYNEQFF
>14|TRBD2|-|TRBJ2-2|TRBV5-4
TGTGCCAGCAGCTGGACTAGCGGAACCGGGGAGCTGTTTTTT
CASSWTSGTGELFF
>14|-|-|TRBJ1-5|TRBV28
TGTGCCAGCAGTTTCCTCAGGGGCAATCAGCCCCAGCATTTT
CASSFLRGNQPQHF
>12|-|-|TRBJ1-5|TRBV29-1
TGCAGCGTTGCAGGGAGCAATCAGCCCCAGCATTTT
CSVAGSNQPQHF
>13|-|-|TRBJ1-3|TRBV27
TGTGCCAGCAGTTTCAGGGATGGAAACACCATATATTTT
CASSFRDGNTIYF
>14|TRBD1|-|TRBJ1-5|TRBV6-1
TGTGCCAGCAGAGGACAGGTTAGCAATCAGCCCCAGCATTTT
CASRGQVSNQPQHF
>17|TRBD2|-|TRBJ2-5|TRBV19
TGTGCCAGTAGTCCTAAGCCCACTGGACTAGCAACAGAGACCCAGTACTTC
CASSPKPTGLATETQYF
>14|TRBD1|-|TRBJ1-4|TRBV6-5
TGTGCCAGCAGCCGGGACAGGGGGTATGAAAAACTGTTTTTT
CASSRDRGYEKLFF
>19|TRBD2|once|TRBJ2-5|TRBV15
TGTGCCACCAGCAGTACTAGAGAGTGGCTAGCGGGAGAATTGGAGACCCAGTACTTC
CATSSTREWLAGELETQYF
>17|TRBD2|-|TRBJ2-3|TRBV4-3
TGCGCCAGCAGCCATATAGGGACTAGCGGGCCCACAGATACGCAGTATTTT
CASSHIGTSGPTDTQYF
>16|-|-|TRBJ2-1|TRBV4-3
TGCGCCAGCAGCCAAGAGTTTACAACCGGTTACAATGAGCAGTTCTTC
CASSQEFTTGYNEQFF
>14|-|-|TRBJ1-1|TRBV11-2
TGTGCCAGCAGCTGGACCTCCATTTCCCCTGAAGCTTTCTTT
CASSWTSISPEAFF
>14|-|-|TRBJ2-2|TRBV27
TGTGCCAGCAGTACCCTACTAGAGACCGGGGAGCTGTTTTTT
CASSTLLETGELFF
>13|-|-|TRBJ2-5|TRBV29-1
TGCAGCGTTGTGGGGGTTTCGGGGGAGACCCAGTACTTC
CSVVGVSGETQYF
>14|TRBD2|-|TRBJ2-7|TRBV19
TGTGCCAGTAGTATAGGGACTAGCTCCTACGAGCAGTACTTC
CASSIGTSSYEQYF
>16|TRBD2|-|TRBJ2-3|TRBV28
TGTGCCAGCAGTTATGCAGGACTAGCGGACCCCGATACGCAGTATTTT
CASSYAGLADPDTQYF
>17|-|-|TRBJ1-4|TRBV28
TGTGCCAGCAGTTTAGACAGACCAATGCTACGTAATGAAAAACTGTTTTTT
CASSLDRPMLRNEKLFF
>16|TRBD2|once|TRBJ2-3|TRBV25-1
TGTGCCAGCAGCCTTTACGGGGAGGGCCATGGAGATACGCAGTATTTT
CASSLYGEGHGDTQYF
>15|-|-|TRBJ1-2|TRBV7-3
TGTGCCAGCAGCCCCGGGACATCCTCTGCCTATGGCTACACCTTC
CASSPGTSSAYGYTF
>16|TRBD1|-|TRBJ2-1|TRBV27
TGTGCCAGCAGTTTATACGCCCCGGACAGGGGGGATGAGCAGTTCTTC
CASSLYAPDRGDEQFF
>14|-|-|TRBJ2-7|TRBV6-1
TGTGCCAGCGGTGGTCCGGGAAAAAAGGGGGAGCAGTACTTC
CASGGPGKKGEQYF
>17|-|-|TRBJ1-1|TRBV5-6
TGTGCCAGCAGCTTTTATACTAACACAGGGATGAACACTGAAGCTTTCTTT
CASSFYTNTGMNTEAFF
>12|-|-|TRBJ2-5|TRBV4-3
TGCGCCAGCAGCCAAGGTGGAGAGACCCAGTACTTC
CASSQGGETQYF
>13|TRBD1|-|TRBJ2-7|TRBV6-6
TGTGCCAGCGGCGGGACAGGGGGATCCGAGCAGTACTTC
CASGGTGGSEQYF